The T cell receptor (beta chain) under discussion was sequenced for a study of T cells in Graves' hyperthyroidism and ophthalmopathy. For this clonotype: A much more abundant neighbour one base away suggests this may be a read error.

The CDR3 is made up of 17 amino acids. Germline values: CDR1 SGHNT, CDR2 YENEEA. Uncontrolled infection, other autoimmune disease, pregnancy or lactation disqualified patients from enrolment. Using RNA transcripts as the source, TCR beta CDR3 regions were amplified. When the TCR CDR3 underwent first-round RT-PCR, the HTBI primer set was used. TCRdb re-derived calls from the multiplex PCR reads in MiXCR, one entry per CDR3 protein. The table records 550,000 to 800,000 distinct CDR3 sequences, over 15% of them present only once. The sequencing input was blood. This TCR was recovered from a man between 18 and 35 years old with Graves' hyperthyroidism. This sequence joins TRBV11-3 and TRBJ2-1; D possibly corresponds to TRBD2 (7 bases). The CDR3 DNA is TGTGCCAGCGGCTTAGAGGGCGGGGGCCTCTCCTACAATGAGCAGTTCTTC. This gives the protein CASGLEGGGLSYNEQFF.